The 18 T cell receptor beta chains presented below share a single source sample, sequenced in a study of vaccination and CD4 T cells after COVID-19. The antigens for these receptors are not known. The study sequenced cultured CD4+ T cell DNA using the Oncomine TCR Beta short-read assay. One entry per CDR3 protein results from TCRdb running MiXCR on the PCR reads. This table has about 9,200 distinct CDR3 sequences, 40% to 65% appearing once. Documented treatment: approximately nine-day PBMC culture with coronavirus spike peptide pools or control peptides (ViraFEST assay). Sequencing used CD4+ T cells from blood, cultured in vitro. Receptors originate from a human donor who had recovered from COVID-19.

This clonotype was recorded only once. The rearrangement joins TRBV7-8 to TRBJ1-2; unclear D gene. Germline-derived CDR1 and CDR2 are SGHVS and FQNEAQ. This CDR3 comprises 16 residues. V lost 1 base, J lost 2 bases, and 14 bases lay in between. CDR3 nucleotide sequence: TGTGCCAGCAGCTTAGGGTTGTCGGCTTCAAACTATGGCTACACCTTC. This codes for CASSLGLSASNYGYTF.

This clonotype turned up a few times. The rearrangement joins TRBV18 to TRBJ2-3; D is possibly TRBD1 or TRBD2 (5 bases each). The CDR3 contains 16 residues. The germline V and J ends were trimmed by 3 bases and 2 bases, with 15 bases remaining between them. Germline V lookup: CDR1 KGHSH, CDR2 LQKENI. The CDR3 region has the DNA TGTGCCAGCTCACCGTCGAGGCGAGGGGTCACAGATACGCAGTATTTT. This gives the protein CASSPSRRGVTDTQYF.

The chain has TRBV12-3 or TRBV12-4 and TRBJ2-1; 9 bases fit TRBD2. Losses at the gene ends were 2 bases for V and 5 bases for J; bases not matched to a gene: 7. The length of the CDR3 is 16 residues. The chain's CDR3 is CASSLFSGSIDNEQFF. CDR3 bases: TGTGCCAGCAGTTTATTTAGCGGGAGTATAGACAATGAGCAGTTCTTC.

This clonotype was seen a few times. V is TRBV7-3 and J is TRBJ1-1; a weak D match, TRBD1 (5 bases). The germline V and J ends were trimmed by 4 bases and 1 base, with 10 bases remaining between them. The CDR3 consists of 14 residues. In germline, CDR1 is SGHTA, CDR2 FQGTGA. The CDR3 region is CASSSGRGNTEAFF. In DNA form, the CDR3 reads TGTGCCAGCAGCTCGGGTAGGGGGAACACTGAAGCTTTCTTT.

The chain links TRBV6-2 or TRBV6-3 to TRBJ2-7; the D call may be TRBD1 or TRBD2 (5 bases each). The germline V and J ends were trimmed by 8 bases and 4 bases, with 18 bases remaining between them. The CDR3 has 14 residues. Germline assignment: CDR1 MNHEY and CDR2 SVGEGT. The CDR3 region has the DNA TGTGCCAGCGGACCGGGACCGGGAAGGTACGAGCAGTACTTC. Its protein is CASGPGPGRYEQYF.

This rearrangement joins TRBV4-3 to TRBJ1-1, with 7 nucleotides matching TRBD1. CDR3 size: 14 residues. Germline lookup yields CDR1 LGHNA and CDR2 YSLEER. Germline trimming cut 0 bases from V and 3 bases from J; bases unmatched to any gene: 1. The CDR3 DNA sequence: TGCGCCAGCAGCCAAGAGACAGGGTACACTGAAGCTTTCTTT. This codes for CASSQETGYTEAFF.

This clonotype has a single count. The rearrangement links TRBV6-2 or TRBV6-3 to TRBJ1-5; D is ambiguous. The length of the CDR3 is 16 residues. V was trimmed by 2 bases and J by 1 base, leaving 12 bases between them. Germline CDR1 reads MNHEY; CDR2 reads SVGEGT. The CDR3 nucleotides read TGTGCCAGCAGTTACAGAGGATTTGTCAGCAATCAGCCCCAGCATTTT. Residues: CASSYRGFVSNQPQHF.

The chain has TRBV2 and TRBJ1-2; D remains unclear. The CDR3 totals 13 residues. The V end was cut by 4 bases, the J end by 8 bases, with 14 bases between. The germline V gene encodes CDR1 SNHLY and CDR2 FYNNEI. The CDR3 here is CASSGEEGEGYTF. DNA of the CDR3: TGTGCCAGCAGTGGGGAGGAAGGAGAAGGCTACACCTTC.

V is TRBV6-1 and J is TRBJ2-2; D call uncertain. The CDR3 is made up of 13 amino acids. V lost 5 bases and J lost 1, with 5 bases in between. Germline CDR1 is MNHNS and CDR2 is SASEGT. The CDR3 region has the DNA TGTGCCAGCAGTAGCCGGAACACCGGGGAGCTGTTTTTT. Translating gives CASSSRNTGELFF.

This clonotype was counted only a few times. The genes are TRBV20-1 and TRBJ1-5; 8 bases are shared with TRBD1. The CDR3 length is 14 residues. Germline V gene lookup returns CDR1 DFQATT and CDR2 SNEGSKA (reference sequence). With 0 bases clipped from V and 4 bases from J, the junction kept 2 bases outside the gene matches. The CDR3 region is CSARENRGNQPQHF. The CDR3 DNA reads as TGCAGTGCTAGAGAGAACAGGGGGAATCAGCCCCAGCATTTT.

V and J are TRBV6-1 and TRBJ1-2; TRBD1 matches 9 bases. Germline CDR1 and CDR2: MNHNS and SASEGT. After removal of 6 bases from V and 5 bases from J, the junction contained 7 bases not matched to a gene. The CDR3 is made up of 14 amino acids. The CDR3 reads CASSRQGVQYGYTF. DNA for the CDR3: TGTGCCAGCAGCCGACAGGGGGTCCAATATGGCTACACCTTC.

The chain couples TRBV7-8 to TRBJ1-6, with 7 positions matching TRBD1. The V segment lost 1 base and the J segment 7 bases; nucleotides outside the gene matches: 7. This CDR3 region has 16 residues. Germline values: CDR1 SGHVS, CDR2 FQNEAQ. CDR3 sequence (DNA): TGTGCCAGCAGCTTAGGGGGACAGAGGGCGAATTCACCCCTCCACTTT. This sequence encodes CASSLGGQRANSPLHF.

This clonotype was counted only a few times. J is TRBJ1-5 and V is TRBV19, with 10 bases matching TRBD1. V dropped 7 bases and J dropped 6; count of bases not matched to a gene: 6. CDR1 and CDR2 (germline): LNHDA, SQIVND (reference sequence). The CDR3 is made up of 14 amino acids. CDR3 amino acids: CASIRTGGFQPQHF. CDR3 in DNA: TGTGCCAGTATTAGGACAGGGGGATTTCAGCCCCAGCATTTT.

The chain carries TRBV19 and TRBJ2-7, with D perhaps TRBD1 (5 bases). The CDR3 consists of 14 residues. Germline V gene data show CDR1 as LNHDA and CDR2 as SQIVND (reference sequence). V was pared by 4 bases and J by 5 bases, with 15 bases between. CDR3 bases: TGTGCCAGTAGTACACCTCAGGGTATCGACGAGCAGTACTTC. Protein product: CASSTPQGIDEQYF.

The chain joins TRBV20-1 to TRBJ1-5; D perhaps matches TRBD1 (5 bases). Per germline, CDR1 DFQATT and CDR2 SNEGSKA (reference sequence). This CDR3 has 13 amino acids. V was trimmed by 6 bases and J by 0 bases, leaving 9 bases between them. The CDR3 loop is CSAMGDSNQPQHF. Here the CDR3 DNA reads TGCAGTGCAATGGGGGATAGCAATCAGCCCCAGCATTTT.

This clonotype is labeled medium-sized. V and J are TRBV5-1 and TRBJ1-6; no clear D. The CDR3 loop spans 15 amino acids. Trimming took off 0 bases at V and 7 bases at J, with 11 bases between the two ends. Germline lookup yields CDR1 SGHRS and CDR2 YFSETQ. In nucleotides, the CDR3 is TGCGCCAGCAGCTTGGAACCCCACTCGAATTCACCCCTCCACTTT. Translation gives CASSLEPHSNSPLHF.

The chain uses TRBV6-1 and TRBJ2-7; D gene ambiguous. CDR1 is MNHNS, CDR2 SASEGT, per germline. The V end was cut by 7 bases, the J end by 3 bases, with 13 bases between. The CDR3 covers 13 residues. CDR3: CASTSPDDYEQYF. CDR3 nucleotide sequence: TGTGCCAGCACCTCGCCGGACGACTACGAGCAGTACTTC.

For the CDR3, the DNA is TGTGCCGGAAGGACTAGCGGGGGGACCTACGAGCAGTACTTC. This gives the protein CAGRTSGGTYEQYF. The rearrangement links TRBV2 to TRBJ2-7; 14 nucleotides agree with TRBD2. V was pared by 11 bases and J by 2 bases, with 5 bases of the junction left unmatched. Germline CDR1 and CDR2: SNHLY and FYNNEI. This CDR3 contains 14 residues.